The 22 T cell receptor beta chains given below trace back to one sample, sequenced in a study of T-cell reconstitution after alpha-beta-depleted transplantation in children. The authors prepared the TCRbeta library with unique molecular identifiers. TCRdb itself ran the PCR reads through MiXCR, one entry per CDR3 protein. The table has 350,000 to 500,000 distinct CDR3 sequences, roughly two fifths seen once. The starting material was PBMCs, obtained before TCRalphabeta/CD19-depleted stem cell transplant. The receptors come from a girl aged 2 to 9 with aplastic anemia, due to receive a stem cell transplant.

The V and J genes are TRBV20-1 and TRBJ2-5; D is possibly TRBD2 (6 bases). V was pared by 4 bases and J by 5 bases, with 20 bases between. From germline, CDR1 is DFQATT and CDR2 SNEGSKA (reference sequence). This CDR3 is built from 15 residues. In DNA, the CDR3 is TGCAGTGCTACCCCTCTAGTGGGGGGAGGCGAGACCCAGTACTTC. This encodes CSATPLVGGGETQYF.

CDR3 sequence reads: CAWSRDMRNEQFF. CDR3 sequence (DNA): TGTGCCTGGAGCCGCGACATGCGCAATGAGCAGTTCTTC. J is TRBJ2-1 and V is TRBV30; no clear D. CDR3 length: 13 residues. Germline CDR1 and CDR2: GTSNPN and SVGIG (reference sequence). Trimming left V 3 bases short and J 6 bases short, with 12 bases between. Combining the CDR3 with reference TRBV30 and TRBJ2-1 gives the whole variable domain SQTIHQWPATLVQPVGSPLSLECTVEGTSNPNLYWYRQAAGRGLQLLFYSVGIGQISSEVPQNLSASRPQDRQFILSSKKLLLSDSGFYLCAWSRDMRNEQFFGPGTRLTVL.

J is TRBJ2-1 and V is TRBV27; D is unresolved. There are 14 residues in the CDR3. V dropped 3 bases and J dropped 2 bases, with 8 bases sitting between them. CDR1 MNHEY and CDR2 SMNVEV come from the germline V gene (reference sequence). The CDR3 protein is CASSLEPTYNEQFF. In DNA, the CDR3 is TGTGCCAGCAGTTTGGAACCAACCTACAATGAGCAGTTCTTC.

This clonotype has a count of ten or more. The chain uses TRBV6-2 or TRBV6-3 and TRBJ2-3, with 9 bases that match TRBD1. The CDR3 runs 14 residues. The junction had 3 bases not matched to a gene; V was cut back by 5 bases and J by 3 bases. Germline V lookup: CDR1 MNHEY, CDR2 SVGEGT. The CDR3 reads CASSPGTGTDTQYF. The CDR3 DNA reads as TGTGCCAGCAGTCCCGGGACAGGGACAGATACGCAGTATTTT.

This clonotype was counted only a few times. The chain recombines TRBV6-1 with TRBJ1-2; D remains ambiguous. Trimming left V 6 bases short and J 4 bases short, with 6 bases between. The CDR3 length is 11 residues. CDR1 is MNHNS, CDR2 SASEGT, per germline. CDR3 sequence: CASRNGYGYTF. In nucleotides, the CDR3 is TGTGCCAGCAGGAACGGCTATGGCTACACCTTC.

This clonotype has a handful of counts. The chain joins TRBV7-2 to TRBJ2-4, with a weak D call TRBD1 (6 bases). CDR3 length: 13 residues. V was pared by 5 bases and J by 1 base, with 6 bases between. Looked up from germline, CDR1 is SGHTA and CDR2 is FQGNSA. The CDR3 loop is CASSTGAKNIQYF. CDR3 coding DNA: TGTGCCAGCAGCACAGGGGCCAAAAACATTCAGTACTTC.

V is TRBV7-9 and J is TRBJ2-5; D is possibly TRBD1 or TRBD2 (6 bases each). The V gene lost 8 bases and the J gene lost 7 bases, with 17 bases spanning the gap. This CDR3 is built from 13 residues. Germline CDR1 SEHNR, CDR2 FQNEAQ (reference sequence). The CDR3 DNA reads as TGTGCCAGCGGACTCGGGGGCGGAGGGACCCAGTACTTC. Protein sequence: CASGLGGGGTQYF.

This clonotype was counted many times. The gene calls are TRBV3-1 and TRBJ2-7; D perhaps matches TRBD2 (6 bases). Trimming took 4 bases from V and 2 from J, leaving 15 bases between them. The CDR3 runs 15 residues. CDR1 is LGHDT and CDR2 is YNNKEL in the germline V gene (reference sequence). The CDR3 spells CASSRKAGWAYEQYF. CDR3 DNA sequence: TGTGCCAGCAGCCGGAAGGCGGGATGGGCCTACGAGCAGTACTTC.

This clonotype was recorded only once. The V and J genes are TRBV28 and TRBJ1-6; TRBD1 matches at 10 bases. With V trimmed by 6 bases and J by 9 bases, 5 bases remained unmatched. Germline CDR1 reads MDHEN; CDR2 reads SYDVKM. The CDR3 sequence is 14 residues long. Here the CDR3 DNA reads TGTGCCAGCAGGGGGACAGGGGATAGTTCACCCCTCCACTTT. It is translated as CASRGTGDSSPLHF.

This clonotype was found many times. This sequence joins TRBV2 and TRBJ2-7, with D maybe TRBD2 (5 bases). Germline V CDR1 and CDR2: SNHLY, FYNNEI. V was clipped by 0 bases and J by 12 bases, with 9 bases between them. There are 11 residues in the CDR3. Here the CDR3 DNA reads TGTGCCAGCAGTGAAGCGGGAGTCCTGTACTTC. This encodes CASSEAGVLYF.

The rearrangement uses TRBV6-1 and TRBJ1-4; D remains unclear. The germline V gene has CDR1 MNHNS and CDR2 SASEGT. The CDR3 sequence is 14 residues long. Trimming cost V 5 bases and J 7 bases, with 14 bases left between them. The DNA of the CDR3 is TGTGCCAGCAGTCCACGGGCGGGGATTGAAAAACTGTTTTTT. Translation gives CASSPRAGIEKLFF.

Of note for this clonotype: A single base separates this from a much larger clone, so it may be a read error. The chain employs TRBV7-2 and TRBJ1-1; possibly TRBD1 for D (5 bases). The CDR3 extends over 12 amino acids. The germline V gene has CDR1 SGHTA and CDR2 FQGNSA. The CDR3: CATSLGAGKAFF. CDR3 in DNA: TGTGCCACCAGCTTAGGGGCCGGGAAAGCTTTCTTT.

V is TRBV2 and J is TRBJ2-6, with D hard to call. V shed 8 bases and J shed 1 base, with 21 bases lying between them. Germline V lookup: CDR1 SNHLY, CDR2 FYNNEI. The CDR3 runs to 18 residues. The CDR3: CASLLRRVTRSGANVLTF. Written as DNA, the CDR3 is TGTGCCAGCCTGCTTAGAAGGGTGACCCGGTCTGGGGCCAACGTCCTGACTTTC.

There are a few counts of this clonotype. The chain combines TRBV5-1 with TRBJ1-2, with D possibly TRBD1 on 6 matching bases. V lost 3 bases, J lost 6 bases, and 9 bases lay in between. CDR3 length: 12 residues. Germline V lookup: CDR1 SGHRS, CDR2 YFSETQ. The DNA for the CDR3 is TGCGCCAGCAGCTCTCAGGGGAATGGCTACACCTTC. Translation: CASSSQGNGYTF.

The CDR3 DNA is TGTGCCTCCAGAGGAGTCCGGGACGAGCAGTACTTC. Residues: CASRGVRDEQYF. The V gene is TRBV30, the J gene TRBJ2-7; D not resolved. V was trimmed by 7 bases and J by 5 bases, leaving 15 bases between them. Per the germline V gene, CDR1 is GTSNPN and CDR2 is SVGIG (reference sequence). The CDR3 runs to 12 residues.

The chain employs TRBV20-1 and TRBJ2-7; a possible D gene is TRBD2 (5 bases). The CDR3 has 14 amino acids. Trimming removed 1 base at V and 5 bases at J, with 15 bases between. Germline assignment: CDR1 DFQATT and CDR2 SNEGSKA (reference sequence). CDR3: CSARGTDYSHEQYF. Written as DNA, the CDR3 is TGCAGTGCTAGAGGTACCGACTATTCCCACGAGCAGTACTTC.

This clonotype appeared many times. This rearrangement joins TRBV20-1 to TRBJ2-7; TRBD2 might be the D (5 bases). The germline gives CDR1 DFQATT, CDR2 SNEGSKA (reference sequence). The CDR3 length is 13 residues. The ends were cut back, 0 bases at V and 4 bases at J, with 10 bases in the middle. CDR3 region: CSARDLTGYEQYF. As DNA, the CDR3 is TGCAGTGCTAGAGACTTGACGGGGTACGAGCAGTACTTC.

The rearrangement joins TRBV29-1 to TRBJ2-1; 7 bases align to TRBD2. This CDR3 has 14 amino acids. From germline, CDR1 is SQVTM and CDR2 ANQGSEA. J was trimmed by 7 bases and V by 3 bases; bases with no gene match: 9. CDR3 sequence: CSVELASGDNEQFF. CDR3 nucleotides: TGCAGCGTTGAGCTAGCTAGCGGAGATAATGAGCAGTTCTTC.

The J gene is TRBJ2-1, the V gene TRBV20-1, with 8 bases aligning to TRBD2. CDR1 and CDR2 (germline): DFQATT, SNEGSKA (reference sequence). V lost 2 bases to trimming and J lost 4 bases; unmatched junction nucleotides: 7. The CDR3 has 15 amino acids. The CDR3 sequence is CSARTSGARYNEQFF. The CDR3 bases are TGCAGTGCTAGAACTAGCGGTGCTAGGTACAATGAGCAGTTCTTC.

This clonotype was picked up many times. The chain couples TRBV4-3 to TRBJ1-1; perhaps TRBD1 as D (6 bases). Trimming stripped 1 base from V and 1 base from J, with 10 bases between. The CDR3 has 15 residues. Germline lookup yields CDR1 LGHNA and CDR2 YSLEER. CDR3 nucleotide sequence: TGCGCCAGCAGCCAAGTGGACAGAAAGAACACTGAAGCTTTCTTT. Protein sequence: CASSQVDRKNTEAFF.

The J gene is TRBJ2-3, the V gene TRBV12-3 or TRBV12-4; D may be TRBD2 (5 bases). The V gene lost 0 bases and the J gene lost 7 bases, with 17 bases spanning the gap. This CDR3 contains 16 residues. The CDR3 loop is CASSLAGYTEGNTQYF. In DNA form, the CDR3 reads TGTGCCAGCAGTTTAGCGGGCTACACAGAGGGAAATACGCAGTATTTT.

The chain recombines TRBV30 with TRBJ1-2; D is unclear. Between the trimmed V and J ends, which lost 3 bases and 7 bases, there was a span of 9 bases. Looked up from germline, CDR1 is GTSNPN and CDR2 is SVGIG (reference sequence). The CDR3 contains 11 residues. CDR3 amino acids: CAWRPTGGYTF. CDR3 nucleotide sequence: TGTGCCTGGAGGCCGACTGGTGGCTACACCTTC.